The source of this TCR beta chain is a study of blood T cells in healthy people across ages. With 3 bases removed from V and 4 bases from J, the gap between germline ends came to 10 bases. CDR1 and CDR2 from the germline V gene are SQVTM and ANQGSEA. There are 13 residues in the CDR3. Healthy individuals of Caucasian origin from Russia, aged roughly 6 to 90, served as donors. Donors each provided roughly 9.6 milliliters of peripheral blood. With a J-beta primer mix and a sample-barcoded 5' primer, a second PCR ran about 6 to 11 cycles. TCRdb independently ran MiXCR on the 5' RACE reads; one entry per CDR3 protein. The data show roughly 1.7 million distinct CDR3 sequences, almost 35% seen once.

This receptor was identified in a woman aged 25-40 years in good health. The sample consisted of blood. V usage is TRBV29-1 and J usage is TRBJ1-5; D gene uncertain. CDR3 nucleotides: TGCAGCGTTGACTGGAGGCAGAATCAGCCCCAGCATTTT. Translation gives CSVDWRQNQPQHF.